These 10 T cell receptor beta chains came from one sample sequenced in a study of shared clonotypes between healthy human individuals. Repertoires were generated with immunoSEQ multiplex PCR, while TCRdb's copy carries only in-frame clones and drops some. The sample has roughly 1.4 million clones; approximately 98.5% are singletons. Sequenced: naive CD4+ T cells sorted from blood. The sample's subset: CD45RA+ positively selected. These receptor sequences come from a man aged 25 to 40 in good health.

J is TRBJ1-2 and V is TRBV5-6, with D possibly matching TRBD1 (6 bases). The CDR3 extends over 14 amino acids. V was pared by 4 bases and J by 6 bases, with 16 bases between. CDR1 and CDR2 from the germline V gene are SGHDT and YYEEEE. CDR3 DNA sequence: TGTGCCAGCAGCGCCACGGGGGGCGCCGATGGCTACACCTTC. It encodes CASSATGGADGYTF. Supplemented by reference TRBV5-6 and TRBJ1-2, the full variable domain reads DAGVTQSPTHLIKTRGQQVTLRCSPKSGHDTVSWYQQALGQGPQFIFQYYEEEERQRGNFPDRFSGHQFPNYSSELNVNALLLGDSALYLCASSATGGADGYTFGSGTRLTVV.

The rearrangement joins TRBV28 to TRBJ2-7, with a tentative D call TRBD1 (6 bases). The CDR3 is 13 residues long. Trimming removed 4 bases at V and 6 bases at J, with 13 bases between. Germline lookup yields CDR1 MDHEN and CDR2 SYDVKM. The CDR3 spells CASSSYRVSEQYF. CDR3 DNA: TGTGCCAGCAGTTCATACAGGGTTAGCGAGCAGTACTTC.

The chain combines TRBV28 with TRBJ1-2, with no clear D. The CDR3 contains 13 residues. Germline loops: CDR1 MDHEN, CDR2 SYDVKM. V lost 8 bases to trimming and J lost 0 bases, with 10 bases between them. This CDR3 is CASVGWANYGYTF. CDR3 nucleotide sequence: TGTGCCAGCGTGGGTTGGGCTAACTATGGCTACACCTTC.

As DNA, the CDR3 is TGCGCCAGCAGCTTGTTTCCAGGCAAGACCCAGTACTTC. Protein product: CASSLFPGKTQYF. This chain uses TRBV5-1 with TRBJ2-5; no definite D call. The germline CDR1 and CDR2 sequences are SGHRS and YFSETQ. The V gene lost 1 base and the J gene lost 6 bases, with 10 bases spanning the gap. The CDR3 covers 13 residues. The entire variable domain, with the rest obtained from reference TRBV5-1 and TRBJ2-5, is as follows: KAGVTQTPRYLIKTRGQQVTLSCSPISGHRSVSWYQQTPGQGLQFLFEYFSETQRNKGNFPGRFSGRQFSNSRSEMNVSTLELGDSALYLCASSLFPGKTQYFGPGTRLLVL.

The chain is built from TRBV18 and TRBJ2-1; 11 bases fit TRBD2. This CDR3 region has 16 residues. V shed 2 bases and J 6 bases; nucleotides not matched to a gene: 6. Germline lookup yields CDR1 KGHSH and CDR2 LQKENI. CDR3: CASSPDPSGRSNEQFF. The CDR3 nucleotides are TGTGCCAGCTCACCAGATCCTAGCGGGAGGAGCAATGAGCAGTTCTTC.

This clone occurred once. CDR3 DNA: TGTGCTAGTGGGAATAAACTGAACACTGAAGCTTTCTTT. It yields the protein CASGNKLNTEAFF. The chain has TRBV12-5 and TRBJ1-1, with D unresolved. The length of the CDR3 is 13 residues. Per the germline V gene, CDR1 is LGHNT and CDR2 is FRNRAP. Trimming removed 6 bases from V and 0 bases from J, with 8 bases in between.

This rearrangement joins TRBV7-2 to TRBJ2-5; TRBD2 is a possible D gene (6 bases). The CDR3 runs to 14 residues. V dropped 1 base and J dropped 5 bases, with 11 bases sitting between them. Per germline, CDR1 SGHTA and CDR2 FQGNSA. This CDR3 is CASSLVLAYETQYF. CDR3 bases: TGTGCCAGCAGCTTAGTCCTAGCGTATGAGACCCAGTACTTC.

The V and J genes are TRBV6-6 and TRBJ1-1; 12 bases match TRBD1. CDR1 is MNHNY and CDR2 is SVGAGI in the germline V gene (reference sequence). CDR3 length: 15 residues. V trimming: 7 bases; J trimming: 0 bases; junction bases outside the gene matches: 3. The CDR3 here is CASKRDRGLNTEAFF. The CDR3, as DNA: TGTGCCAGCAAAAGGGACAGGGGGCTGAACACTGAAGCTTTCTTT.

This clone was recorded once. V and J are TRBV10-3 and TRBJ2-5; unclear D gene. CDR1 and CDR2 from the germline V gene are ENHRY and SYGVKD. This CDR3 is built from 16 residues. The V end lost 0 bases, the J end lost 2 bases, and 13 bases lay between the germline ends. The CDR3 DNA is TGTGCCATCAGTGAGTCGATTGTTGCAGTACAAGAGACCCAGTACTTC. The encoded protein is CAISESIVAVQETQYF.

A single count supports this clone. The chain couples TRBV28 to TRBJ2-2; 9 nucleotides line up with TRBD2. The germline V gene encodes CDR1 MDHEN and CDR2 SYDVKM. The CDR3 has 16 residues. Germline trimming cut 2 bases from V and 1 base from J; bases unmatched to any gene: 2. The CDR3 DNA follows: TGTGCCAGCAGTTTAGTACTAGCGGGGAACACCGGGGAGCTGTTTTTT. Protein product: CASSLVLAGNTGELFF.